This is a list of T cell receptor beta chains from one sample in a study of T cell responses to AZD1222 COVID-19 vaccine. The table came from immunoSEQ multiplex PCR; TCRdb's copy has only in-frame clones and leaves some out. This table holds roughly 200,000 clones, roughly 90% found once. The sequenced sample was peripheral blood, obtained 28 days after the second AZD1222 dose. These receptors came from an adult who received the AZD1222 COVID-19 vaccine. CDR3s include the opening cysteine and the closing phenylalanine or tryptophan. Fields, in order: V gene, clone size, D gene, J gene, CDR3 protein, CDR3 DNA. The D gene is left open where the match is weak. The size of a clone is reported for some rows only, either as once, few or many, or as a class for expanded clones.

TRBV6-4,.,TRBD2,TRBJ2-1,CASSPGASGGADEQFF,TGTGCCAGCAGCCCAGGGGCTAGCGGGGGGGCAGATGAGCAGTTCTTC
TRBV7-8,.,.,TRBJ1-5,CASSYDSGVSNQPQHF,TGTGCCAGCAGCTACGACAGTGGAGTTAGCAATCAGCCCCAGCATTTT
TRBV27,.,TRBD1,TRBJ1-2,CASSQSSGQENYGYTF,TGTGCCAGCAGTCAGTCCTCGGGACAGGAAAACTATGGCTACACCTTC
TRBV27,.,.,TRBJ1-6,CASNRLGEGSPLHF,TGTGCCAGCAACCGGTTAGGGGAAGGATCACCCCTCCACTTT
TRBV5-4,.,.,TRBJ2-7,CASSVWGYEQYF,TGTGCCAGCAGTGTGTGGGGCTACGAGCAGTACTTC
TRBV11-2,.,.,TRBJ1-2,CASSLDVPSGYTF,TGTGCCAGCAGCTTAGATGTCCCTTCAGGCTACACCTTC
TRBV12-3/TRBV12-4,.,.,TRBJ2-2,CASSLGGGELFF,TGTGCCAGCAGTTTAGGAGGGGGGGAGCTGTTTTTT
TRBV19,.,.,TRBJ2-3,CASKLAGYGADTQYF,TGTGCCAGTAAGCTCGCAGGGTATGGGGCAGATACGCAGTATTTT
TRBV12-3/TRBV12-4,.,.,TRBJ2-7,CASSLAPSYEQYF,TGTGCCAGCAGTTTAGCGCCGTCCTACGAGCAGTACTTC
TRBV6-5,.,.,TRBJ1-2,CASGGNYGYTF,TGTGCCAGCGGAGGGAACTATGGCTACACCTTC
TRBV30,.,.,TRBJ1-5,CAWSVRQYNQPQHF,TGTGCCTGGAGTGTACGACAGTATAATCAGCCCCAGCATTTT
TRBV4-1,.,.,TRBJ2-2,CASSHLKNTGELFF,TGCGCCAGCAGCCACCTCAAGAACACCGGGGAGCTGTTTTTT
TRBV19,.,.,TRBJ1-2,CATYPQPRPPWGYTF,TGTGCCACCTACCCCCAACCAAGGCCGCCGTGGGGGTACACCTTC
TRBV7-6,.,.,TRBJ2-7,CASSFLLVDEQYF,TGTGCCAGCAGCTTCTTACTAGTTGACGAGCAGTACTTC
TRBV5-1,.,TRBD1,TRBJ2-5,CASSVTGGAGTQYF,TGCGCCAGCAGCGTCACAGGGGGTGCAGGGACCCAGTACTTC
TRBV19,.,TRBD1,TRBJ1-5,CASSVGTGFQPQHF,TGTGCCAGTAGTGTCGGGACAGGGTTTCAGCCCCAGCATTTT
TRBV19,.,.,TRBJ1-5,CASKEGRIRDQPQHF,TGTGCCAGTAAAGAAGGCAGAATTCGGGATCAGCCCCAGCATTTT
TRBV27,.,.,TRBJ1-6,CASSFRGRSPLHF,TGTGCCAGCAGTTTCCGGGGTCGGTCACCCCTCCACTTT
TRBV27,.,TRBD1,TRBJ2-7,CASSSTGVLRGEQYF,TGTGCCAGCAGTTCTACAGGGGTTCTGAGGGGCGAGCAGTACTTC
TRBV19,once,TRBD1,TRBJ1-2,CASSLGADRGNYGYTF,TGTGCCAGTAGTTTGGGGGCGGACAGGGGCAACTATGGCTACACCTTC
TRBV7-9,.,TRBD1,TRBJ2-7,CASSLRTGSSYEQYF,TGTGCCAGCAGCTTACGGACAGGGAGTTCCTACGAGCAGTACTTC
TRBV7-9,few,TRBD1,TRBJ1-5,CASSLGGGGQPQHF,TGTGCCAGCAGCTTAGGAGGGGGCGGTCAGCCCCAGCATTTT
TRBV5-4,.,TRBD1,TRBJ2-7,CASTLDRGRSYEQYF,TGTGCCAGCACCCTAGACAGGGGGCGGTCCTACGAGCAGTACTTC
TRBV4-1,.,.,TRBJ1-6,CASSQGSTSSYNSPLHF,TGCGCCAGCAGCCAAGGTTCCACTAGCTCCTATAATTCACCCCTCCACTTT
TRBV5-1,.,.,TRBJ2-6,CASSLFGSSSGANVLTF,TGCGCCAGCAGCTTGTTTGGTTCCTCATCTGGGGCCAACGTCCTGACTTTC
TRBV30,.,TRBD2,TRBJ2-3,CAWDDLAGGLDTQYF,TGTGCCTGGGACGACTTAGCGGGAGGGCTAGATACGCAGTATTTT
TRBV19,.,.,TRBJ2-3,CASSIPTGLPRTDTQYF,TGTGCCAGTAGTATCCCTACAGGGCTCCCTCGCACAGATACGCAGTATTTT
TRBV7-9,.,.,TRBJ2-3,CASSPWGSTDTQYF,TGTGCCAGCAGCCCCTGGGGGAGCACAGATACGCAGTATTTT
TRBV30,.,.,TRBJ1-1,CAWSVYGRGVRNTEAFF,TGTGCCTGGAGTGTATACGGGCGGGGGGTAAGGAACACTGAAGCTTTCTTT
TRBV18,.,TRBD1,TRBJ1-1,CASSREGGMNTEAFF,TGTGCCAGCTCACGTGAAGGGGGCATGAACACTGAAGCTTTCTTT
TRBV7-9,.,.,TRBJ2-3,CASSQTREQYF,TGTGCCAGCAGCCAAACCCGCGAGCAGTATTTT
TRBV6-6,.,.,TRBJ1-2,CASTPRGGGYGYTF,TGTGCCAGCACCCCACGAGGGGGGGGCTATGGCTACACCTTC
TRBV5-1,.,.,TRBJ1-1,CASSWREGRVNTEAFF,TGCGCCAGCAGCTGGAGAGAGGGCAGGGTGAACACTGAAGCTTTCTTT
TRBV18,.,.,TRBJ1-1,CASSARGYTEAFF,TGTGCCAGCTCGGCAAGGGGGTACACTGAAGCTTTCTTT
TRBV7-9,.,.,TRBJ1-2,CASSLTGGAPWGYTF,TGTGCCAGCAGCTTAACAGGTGGGGCCCCCTGGGGCTACACCTTC
TRBV11-2,.,.,TRBJ1-1,CASSYLQGGEAFF,TGTGCCAGCAGTTATCTACAGGGCGGGGAAGCTTTCTTT
TRBV4-1,.,.,TRBJ1-3,CASSPFGGAEGGNTIYF,TGCGCCAGCAGCCCATTCGGGGGGGCCGAGGGAGGAAACACCATATATTTT
TRBV5-1,.,.,TRBJ1-6,CASSLYSPLHF,TGCGCCAGCAGCTTGTATTCACCCCTCCACTTT
TRBV18,.,.,TRBJ1-2,CASSPRQRGGGYTF,TGTGCCAGCTCACCACGACAGCGGGGAGGTGGCTACACCTTC
TRBV2,.,.,TRBJ1-2,CASSETGRLNYGYTF,TGTGCCAGCAGTGAGACAGGACGACTAAACTATGGCTACACCTTC
TRBV7-8,.,TRBD1,TRBJ1-1,CASSFGGGRTEAFF,TGTGCCAGCAGCTTCGGAGGGGGCCGGACTGAAGCTTTCTTT
TRBV6-6,.,.,TRBJ2-2,CASSYGLNTGELFF,TGTGCCAGCAGTTACGGTTTAAACACCGGGGAGCTGTTTTTT
TRBV11-2,.,.,TRBJ1-1,CASSFESDTEAFF,TGTGCCAGCAGCTTTGAGTCGGACACTGAAGCTTTCTTT
TRBV5-1,.,.,TRBJ2-2,CASSLGQSTGELFF,TGCGCCAGCAGCTTGGGACAGTCCACCGGGGAGCTGTTTTTT
TRBV28,.,.,TRBJ1-1,CASREYTEAFF,TGTGCCAGCAGGGAGTACACTGAAGCTTTCTTT
TRBV10-2,once,.,TRBJ1-2,CASSGVGGEKGYTF,TGCGCCAGCAGTGGGGTGGGGGGCGAGAAAGGCTACACCTTC
TRBV19,few,.,TRBJ1-2,CASSAQGSGYTF,TGTGCCAGTAGTGCACAGGGCAGTGGCTACACCTTC
TRBV15,.,.,TRBJ2-7,CATSRDPGGDRAYEQYF,TGTGCCACCAGCAGAGATCCGGGAGGGGACAGAGCATACGAGCAGTACTTC
TRBV18,once,TRBD2,TRBJ2-1,CASSLRLAEQFF,TGTGCCAGCTCACTTCGACTAGCGGAGCAGTTCTTC